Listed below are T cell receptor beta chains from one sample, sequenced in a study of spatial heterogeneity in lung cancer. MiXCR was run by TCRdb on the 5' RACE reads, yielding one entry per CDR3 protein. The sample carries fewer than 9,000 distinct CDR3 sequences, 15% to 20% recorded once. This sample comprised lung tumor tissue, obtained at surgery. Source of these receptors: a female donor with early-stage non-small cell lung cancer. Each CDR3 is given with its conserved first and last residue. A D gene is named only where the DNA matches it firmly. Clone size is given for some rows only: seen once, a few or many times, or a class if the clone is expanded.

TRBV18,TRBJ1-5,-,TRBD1,CASSLGQGYQPQHF,TGTGCCAGCTCACTAGGACAGGGCTATCAGCCCCAGCATTTT
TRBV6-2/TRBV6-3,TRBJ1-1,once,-,CASSKNRRTEAFF,TGTGCCAGCAGTAAAAACAGGCGCACTGAAGCTTTCTTT
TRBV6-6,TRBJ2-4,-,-,CASYRGHWLAKNIQYF,TGTGCCAGCTACCGGGGACATTGGCTAGCCAAAAACATTCAGTACTTC
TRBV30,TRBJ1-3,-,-,CAWSVRGLGGNTIYF,TGTGCCTGGAGTGTACGGGGCCTAGGAGGAAACACCATATATTTT
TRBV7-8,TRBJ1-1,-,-,CASSLTLNTEAFF,TGTGCCAGCAGCCTGACACTTAACACTGAAGCTTTCTTT
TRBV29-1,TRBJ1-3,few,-,CSVRSSLEGSGNTIYF,TGCAGCGTCCGGAGCTCCCTGGAGGGGTCCGGAAACACCATATATTTT
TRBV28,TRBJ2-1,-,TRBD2,CASSLTSGTSYNEQFF,TGTGCCAGCAGTTTGACTAGCGGGACTTCCTACAATGAGCAGTTCTTC
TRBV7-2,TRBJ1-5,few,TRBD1,CASSLGRGMSNQPQHF,TGTGCCAGCAGCTTAGGCAGGGGGATGAGCAATCAGCCCCAGCATTTT
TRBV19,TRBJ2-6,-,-,CASRTGPSSGANVLTF,TGTGCCAGTAGAACGGGACCATCCTCTGGGGCCAACGTCCTGACTTTC
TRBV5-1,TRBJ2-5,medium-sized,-,CASSIQTGQETQYF,TGCGCCAGCAGCATACAAACAGGCCAAGAGACCCAGTACTTC
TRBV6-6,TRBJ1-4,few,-,CASTYRAMVEKLFF,TGTGCCAGCACCTACAGGGCTATGGTTGAAAAACTGTTTTTT
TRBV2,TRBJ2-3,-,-,CASSVIRGPDTDTQYF,TGTGCCAGCAGTGTAATCAGGGGCCCTGACACAGATACGCAGTATTTT
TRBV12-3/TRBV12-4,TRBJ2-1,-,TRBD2,CASSPRTSGREQFF,TGTGCCAGCAGTCCTCGGACTAGCGGGAGAGAGCAGTTCTTC
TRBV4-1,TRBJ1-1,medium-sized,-,CASSQVRGEAFF,TGCGCCAGCAGCCAAGTGAGGGGTGAAGCTTTCTTT
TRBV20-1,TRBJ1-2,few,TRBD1,CSADWTGNYGYTF,TGCAGTGCAGACTGGACAGGAAATTATGGCTACACCTTC
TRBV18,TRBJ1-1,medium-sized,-,CASSIVQGLGTEAFF,TGTGCCAGCTCAATCGTTCAGGGGTTGGGCACTGAAGCTTTCTTT
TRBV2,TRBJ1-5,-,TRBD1,CASSEQGAGQPQHF,TGTGCCAGCAGTGAACAGGGGGCAGGTCAGCCCCAGCATTTT
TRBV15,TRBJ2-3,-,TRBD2,CATTPGGHGDTQYF,TGTGCCACCACTCCGGGGGGGCACGGAGATACGCAGTATTTT
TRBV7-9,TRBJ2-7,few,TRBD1,CASSLAVSDRGGYEQYF,TGTGCCAGCAGCTTAGCCGTTAGCGACAGGGGTGGATACGAGCAGTACTTC
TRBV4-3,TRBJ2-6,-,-,CASSEQGAGANVLTF,TGCGCCAGCAGCGAACAGGGAGCTGGGGCCAACGTCCTGACTTTC
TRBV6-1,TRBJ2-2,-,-,CASSRVTGELFF,TGTGCCAGCAGTAGGGTTACCGGGGAGCTGTTTTTT
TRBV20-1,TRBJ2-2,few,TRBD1,CSANRGMGNTGELFF,TGCAGTGCAAACAGGGGTATGGGGAACACCGGGGAGCTGTTTTTT
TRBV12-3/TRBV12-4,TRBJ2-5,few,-,CASSSRGAWETQYF,TGTGCCAGCAGTTCCCGGGGGGCCTGGGAGACCCAGTACTTC
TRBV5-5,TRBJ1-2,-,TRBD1,CASSWDRGPGYGYTF,TGTGCCAGCAGCTGGGACAGGGGGCCGGGCTATGGCTACACCTTC
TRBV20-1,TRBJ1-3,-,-,CSARHGNTIYF,TGCAGTGCTAGACACGGAAACACCATATATTTT
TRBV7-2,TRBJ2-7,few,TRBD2,CASSQRLAGYEQYF,TGTGCCAGCAGCCAACGACTAGCGGGTTACGAGCAGTACTTC
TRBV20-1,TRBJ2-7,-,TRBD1,CSATPGQGGYEQYF,TGCAGTGCTACTCCGGGACAGGGAGGCTACGAGCAGTACTTC
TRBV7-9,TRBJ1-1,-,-,CASSLGSEAFF,TGTGCCAGCAGCTTAGGCTCTGAAGCTTTCTTT
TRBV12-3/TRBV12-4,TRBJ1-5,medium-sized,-,CASSFRNQPQHF,TGTGCCAGCAGTTTCAGAAATCAGCCCCAGCATTTT
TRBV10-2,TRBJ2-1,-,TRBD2,CASSGLIAGAGGNEQFF,TGCGCCAGCAGTGGGCTCATAGCGGGGGCGGGGGGTAATGAGCAGTTCTTC
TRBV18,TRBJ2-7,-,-,CASSPPSQIKYEQYF,TGTGCCAGCTCACCACCCTCACAGATCAAGTACGAGCAGTACTTC
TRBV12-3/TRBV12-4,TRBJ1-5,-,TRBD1,CASSRTGEFGPQHF,TGTGCCAGCAGCAGGACAGGGGAGTTTGGGCCCCAGCATTTT
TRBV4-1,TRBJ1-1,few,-,CASSQPLTARPTEAFF,TGCGCCAGCAGCCAACCCCTAACGGCGAGACCCACTGAAGCTTTCTTT
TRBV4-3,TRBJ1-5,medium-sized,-,CWRRDTGPYQPQHF,TGCTGGCGCAGAGATACAGGGCCTTATCAGCCCCAGCATTTT
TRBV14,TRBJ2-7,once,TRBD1,CASRGQGADYEQYF,TGTGCCAGCAGGGGACAGGGGGCTGACTACGAGCAGTACTTC
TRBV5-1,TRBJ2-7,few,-,CASSPRTDYEQYF,TGCGCCAGCAGCCCCCGAACAGACTACGAGCAGTACTTC
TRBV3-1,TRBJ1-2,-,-,CASSLTGSDYGYTF,TGTGCCAGCAGCCTGACCGGGTCAGATTATGGCTACACCTTC